This entry is about one T cell receptor beta chain. This CDR3 has 14 residues. Germline lookup yields CDR1 MGHRA and CDR2 YSYEKL. Trimming removed 4 bases at V and 5 bases at J, with 12 bases between. The PCR contained 60 Vbeta and 13 Jbeta primers. Profiling relied on immunoSEQ multiplex PCR, and the TCRdb table lists in-frame clones only, not all of them. The data contain around 90,000 clones, 60% to 65% of them singletons. The data are from a study of cytomegalovirus exposure and HLA in healthy donors. The genes are TRBV4-1 and TRBJ1-5, with TRBD1 as a possible D gene (5 bases). The TCR comes from a human donor in good health. The specimen sequenced was PBMCs. DNA for the CDR3: TGCGCCAGCAGCCTCTATACAGGCCATCAGCCCCAGCATTTT. Its translation is CASSLYTGHQPQHF.